A single sample is the source of the 3 T cell receptor beta chains below, sequenced in a study of blood T cell repertoires in COVID-19. Profiling relied on immunoSEQ multiplex PCR, and the TCRdb table lists in-frame clones only, not all of them. Among a few hundred thousand clones listed, roughly 89% were seen once. The specimen sequenced was PBMCs or T cells enriched from blood (not recorded which). The receptors derive from a man between 18 and 29 years old with acute COVID-19.

This clone was seen a few times. The same CDR3 can be traced to other DNA sequences in this sample. This chain joins TRBV29-1 and TRBJ2-1; D might be TRBD1 (6 bases). The CDR3 has 10 residues. Trimming removed 3 bases at V and 12 bases at J, with 9 bases between. The V gene's germline CDR1 is SQVTM and CDR2 ANQGSEA. In DNA form, the CDR3 reads TGCAGCGTTGAGACAGGAGGGCAGTTCTTC. It is translated as CSVETGGQFF.

The rearrangement joins TRBV9 to TRBJ2-1; TRBD2 aligns across 12 bases. Unmatched junction bases numbered 17, after V lost 0 bases and J lost 4 bases. Germline CDR1 and CDR2: SGDLS and YYNGEE. CDR3 length: 21 residues. In DNA, the CDR3 is TGTGCCAGCAGCGTAGCTACCAGTAGGGCTAGCGGGAGGGCTAGTTACAATGAGCAGTTCTTC. This translates into CASSVATSRASGRASYNEQFF.

On this clone: Just one base apart from a much larger clone, this may be a read error. The chain couples TRBV11-2 to TRBJ1-1; D is uncertain. This CDR3 has 12 residues. V was shortened by 5 bases and J by 0 bases, with 4 bases between the two germline ends. CDR1 is SGHAT, CDR2 FQNNGV, per germline. The DNA of the CDR3 is TGTGCCAGCAGCCCATTGAACACTGAAGCTTTCTTT. It codes for CASSPLNTEAFF.